The 3 T cell receptor beta chains listed next were all sequenced from one sample in a study of cytomegalovirus exposure and HLA in healthy donors. PCR involved 60 Vbeta and 13 Jbeta primers. The data were produced by immunoSEQ multiplex PCR, yet TCRdb's version contains in-frame clones alone and is incomplete. The data hold around 100,000 clones, with around 80% observed a single time. The source material was PBMCs. The source is a female donor in good health and CMV-seropositive.

This clone turned up a few times. The V call is TRBV29-1, the J call TRBJ2-1; 7 bases map to TRBD2. CDR3 length equals 11 residues. V gave up 0 bases and J gave up 14 bases; unmatched junction bases: 4. Germline CDR1 SQVTM, CDR2 ANQGSEA. The DNA of the CDR3 is TGCAGCGTTGAAGACCGGACTAGTAAGTTCTTC. Its protein product is CSVEDRTSKFF.

The chain links TRBV7-2 to TRBJ1-1; TRBD1 might be the D (6 bases). Germline CDR1 SGHTA, CDR2 FQGNSA. CDR3 size: 15 residues. Trimming took off 1 base at V and 4 bases at J, with 13 bases between the two ends. The CDR3 bases are TGTGCCAGCAGCTTAGACCCAACAGGGAGCACTGAAGCTTTCTTT. Protein product: CASSLDPTGSTEAFF.

This clone occurred once. This chain uses TRBV5-4 with TRBJ2-3; 15 nucleotides match TRBD2. Germline V CDR1 and CDR2: SGHNT, YYREEE (reference sequence). The CDR3 runs 16 residues. V shed 4 bases and J 5 bases; nucleotides not matched to a gene: 5. The CDR3 coding sequence is TGTGCCAGCAGCCCGCCGGGACTAGCGGGGGGAGATACGCAGTATTTT. It codes for CASSPPGLAGGDTQYF. Full variable domain (rest looked up from reference TRBV5-4 and TRBJ2-3): ETGVTQSPTHLIKTRGQQVTLRCSSQSGHNTVSWYQQALGQGPQFIFQYYREEENGRGNFPPRFSGLQFPNYSSELNVNALELDDSALYLCASSPPGLAGGDTQYFGPGTRLTVL.